Below, one TCR beta chain is given with its context. In the original workflow: From reference gene primer amplification, estimates of nucleated cell counts were derived. Profiled with immunoSEQ multiplex PCR; TCRdb holds only in-frame clones, not every one. The D gene and trimming were derived from the DNA, and the V and J assignments and clone size from that table. Of 150,000 to 200,000 clones listed, 65% to 80% are singletons. The sample originates from a study of blood T cell repertoires in COVID-19. The germline V gene has CDR1 MNHEY and CDR2 SVGEGT. The CDR3 contains 16 residues. Trimming removed 4 bases from V and 3 bases from J; junction bases left unmatched: 7.

Input material: PBMCs or T cells enriched from blood (not recorded which). This chain joins TRBV6-2 or TRBV6-3 and TRBJ2-2, with 8 nucleotides matching TRBD2. This clonotype was obtained from a woman in her fifties or sixties with acute COVID-19. CDR3 DNA sequence: TGTGCCAGCAGTTCCCTGTCGGGGGGGCACACCGGGGAGCTGTTTTTT. This encodes CASSSLSGGHTGELFF.